This TCR beta chain was observed in a study of CD8+ T cells in alopecia areata. General study findings and limits: Tofacitinib did not eliminate many expanded lesional clones from scalp or blood.

The CDR3 loop spans 12 amino acids. Germline loops: CDR1 MGHDK, CDR2 SYGVNS. With 4 bases removed from V and 2 bases from J, the gap between germline ends came to 5 bases. As to this clone: Its antigen is unidentified.

The treatment is: oral pan-JAK inhibitor, 5-10 mg twice daily. Peripheral blood and lesional scalp punch biopsies came from alopecia areata patients. TCR sequencing used cDNA made by reverse transcription of extracted RNA. Clones were read by immunoSEQ multiplex PCR, and TCRdb kept only the in-frame ones, dropping some. Among 150,000 to 200,000 clones listed, around three fifths were seen once. This specimen consisted of CD4+ T cells sorted from blood, obtained at week 49, from a patient treated with tofacitinib. The V call is TRBV25-1, the J call TRBJ2-5; possible D gene TRBD1, 5 bases. This clonotype was sampled from a human donor with alopecia areata. The CDR3, as DNA: TGTGCCAGCAGTGCAGGGCAAGAGACCCAGTACTTC. Residues: CASSAGQETQYF.